This T cell receptor (beta chain) was captured by sequencing in a study of blood T cells in healthy people across ages. This clonotype was detected ten times or more. Its antigen is unknown. Findings of the study overall: Fewer expanded clones and more diversity marked long-lived versus aged donors.

Individuals who donated were healthy Caucasians from Russia aged roughly 6 to 100. Trimming cost V 5 bases and J 5 bases; bases outside gene matches: 13. The CDR3 covers 16 residues. A J-beta primer mix and a sample-barcoded 5' primer were used in a second PCR of roughly 7 to 12 cycles. A single record per CDR3 protein comes from TCRdb applying MiXCR to the 5' RACE reads. Among 800,000 to 950,000 distinct CDR3 sequences listed, almost 30% were seen once. This same sample was also taken into another study, of T cells of mothers and their children. That report notes: Donation came from three healthy Caucasian mothers together with their six children. All extracted RNA went into cDNA synthesis, approximately 1.4 ug per 15 ul.

The sequenced sample was blood. This chain connects TRBV12-3 or TRBV12-4 to TRBJ2-5; 8 bases are a match to TRBD2. The TCR comes from a woman aged 40 to 55 in good health. As DNA, the CDR3 is TGTGCCAGCAGTCCCCCTGGGGTTAGCGGGGTGGAGACCCAGTACTTC. It is translated as CASSPPGVSGVETQYF.